The clone carrying this TCR beta chain was counted ten times or more. The antigen remains undetermined. It was with unique molecular identifiers that the TCRbeta library was prepared. Using its own MiXCR run on the PCR reads, TCRdb lists one record per CDR3 protein. Of some 200,000 distinct CDR3 sequences in the sample, about 8.2% were seen once. These data belong to a study of T-cell reconstitution after alpha-beta-depleted transplantation in children. Study results and caveats: T-cell counts and diversity were attributed mostly to newly produced T cells one year after transplant. In some patients, recipient T cells and intrathymic progenitors surviving conditioning explained high day-60 diversity. By about two months after transplant, alpha-beta T cells reportedly arose from several hundred graft clones that had expanded.

The V gene lost 6 bases and the J gene lost 9 bases, with 12 bases spanning the gap. This CDR3 comprises 12 residues. Material: PBMCs, mostly from graft donor cells, obtained 360 days after TCRalphabeta/CD19-depleted stem cell transplant. V is TRBV12-3 or TRBV12-4 and J is TRBJ2-1; D may correspond to TRBD1 or TRBD2 (6 bases each). This sequence originates from a male patient between 2 and 10 years old who had a stem cell transplant for acute myeloid leukemia, so the T cells may come from the graft donor. DNA for the CDR3: TGTGCCAGCAGAAAAGGGGGGTTTGAGCAGTTCTTC. Its translation: CASRKGGFEQFF.